Listed below are T cell receptor beta chains from one sample, sequenced in a study of blood T cell repertoires in COVID-19. The table came from immunoSEQ multiplex PCR; TCRdb's copy has only in-frame clones and leaves some out. The sample lists 150,000 to 200,000 clones, 80% to 90% occurring once. Sequencing input: peripheral blood. The source is a man aged 40-55 years with active or convalescent COVID-19. Both conserved end residues are part of each CDR3. Fields, in order: V gene, J gene, CDR3 length, D gene, clone size, CDR3 DNA, CDR3 protein. A D gene is named only where the DNA matches it firmly. Clone size appears in some rows only: once, few, many, or a class for an expanded clone.

TRBV7-6	TRBJ2-7	15	NA	few	TGTGCCAGCAGCCCGGGACAAACGAGCTCCTACGAGCAGTACTTC	CASSPGQTSSYEQYF
TRBV28	TRBJ1-4	17	NA	NA	TGTGCCAGCAGCGCAATTAGGGTGGGGGCCTCTAATGAAAAACTGTTTTTT	CASSAIRVGASNEKLFF
TRBV24-1	TRBJ1-2	15	NA	few	TGTGCCACCAGTGATTCGACGACAGCTAACTATGGCTACACCTTC	CATSDSTTANYGYTF
TRBV15	TRBJ2-1	14	NA	NA	TGTGCCACCAGCAGAGATGCACCGAGGAATGAGCAGTTCTTC	CATSRDAPRNEQFF
TRBV5-1	TRBJ2-2	14	TRBD1	NA	TGCGCCAGCAGCTTAGACAGGGGAACCGGGGAGCTGTTTTTT	CASSLDRGTGELFF
TRBV5-6	TRBJ1-2	14	NA	once	TGTGCCAGCAGTCGCTCCCCAGAGACTTATGGCTACACCTTC	CASSRSPETYGYTF
TRBV3-1/TRBV3-2	TRBJ1-2	13	NA	NA	TGTGCCAGCAGCTTCGACAGGTATCGCGGCTACACCTTC	CASSFDRYRGYTF
TRBV19	TRBJ2-3	16	TRBD2	NA	TGTGCCAGTAGCCCTAGCGGCCCTTCTAGCACAGATACGCAGTATTTT	CASSPSGPSSTDTQYF
TRBV5-8	TRBJ1-2	16	TRBD1	NA	TGTGCCAGCAGCCATAATGGCGGACAGGGCCACTATGGCTACACCTTC	CASSHNGGQGHYGYTF
TRBV2	TRBJ1-1	16	NA	NA	TGTGCCAGCAGTGAAGCTGGGGCGGTTATGAACACTGAAGCTTTCTTT	CASSEAGAVMNTEAFF
TRBV5-6	TRBJ1-1	15	NA	NA	TGTGCCAGCAGCTTGGAGACGTTGGGCAGCACTGAAGCTTTCTTT	CASSLETLGSTEAFF
TRBV5-1	TRBJ1-1	16	NA	NA	TGCGCCAGCAGCTTATTACATAGGCGGTTGAACACTGAAGCTTTCTTT	CASSLLHRRLNTEAFF
TRBV14	TRBJ1-2	15	TRBD1	NA	TGTGCCAGCAGCCAAGATGAGACAGGGGGGTATGGCTACACCTTC	CASSQDETGGYGYTF
TRBV6-2/TRBV6-3	TRBJ1-2	19	NA	NA	TGTGCCAGCAGTTACTTCAGGGGCGTCTCTGAGTCTAAACGAGATGGCTACACCTTC	CASSYFRGVSESKRDGYTF
TRBV19	TRBJ1-1	14	NA	NA	TGTGCCAGTAGTGTTACAGGGTCGAACACTGAAGCTTTCTTT	CASSVTGSNTEAFF
TRBV4-3	TRBJ2-2	16	TRBD1	few	TGCGCCAGCAGCCAAGGGGGGACAGGGTTCACCGGGGAGCTGTTTTTT	CASSQGGTGFTGELFF
TRBV5-4	TRBJ2-1	13	NA	NA	TGTGCCAGCAGCTTGGGGCCGCAAAATGAGCAGTTCTTC	CASSLGPQNEQFF
TRBV7-9	TRBJ2-6	18	NA	NA	TGTGCCAGCAGCCCGACGGAGGGTCCTCTCTCTGGGGCCAACGTCCTGACTTTC	CASSPTEGPLSGANVLTF
TRBV12-3/TRBV12-4	TRBJ1-1	13	NA	NA	TGTGCCAGCAGTCAATCAGGACAGTTTGAAGCTTTCTTT	CASSQSGQFEAFF
TRBV5-4	TRBJ1-2	15	NA	NA	TGTGCCAGCAACCTCACCCCGCAGGGGAGGGGTGGCTACACCTTC	CASNLTPQGRGGYTF
TRBV30	TRBJ1-2	15	TRBD1	NA	TGTGCCTGGATGGGGGACAGCGGATTTAACTATGGCTACACCTTC	CAWMGDSGFNYGYTF
TRBV12-3/TRBV12-4	TRBJ2-6	13	NA	NA	TGTGCCAGTCAGTTTTCTGGGGCCAACGTCCTGACTTTC	CASQFSGANVLTF